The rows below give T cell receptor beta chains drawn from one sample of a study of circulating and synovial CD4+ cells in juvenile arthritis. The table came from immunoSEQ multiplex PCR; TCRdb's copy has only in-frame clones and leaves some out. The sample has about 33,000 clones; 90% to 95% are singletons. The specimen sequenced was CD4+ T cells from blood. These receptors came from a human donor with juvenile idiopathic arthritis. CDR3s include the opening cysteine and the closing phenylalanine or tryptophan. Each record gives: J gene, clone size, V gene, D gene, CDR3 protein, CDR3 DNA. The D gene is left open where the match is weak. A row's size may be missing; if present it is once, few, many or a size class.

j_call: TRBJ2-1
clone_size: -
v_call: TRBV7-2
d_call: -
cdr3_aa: CASSLAVVTGNEQFF
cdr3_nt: TGTGCCAGCAGCTTAGCGGTGGTAACGGGCAATGAGCAGTTCTTC

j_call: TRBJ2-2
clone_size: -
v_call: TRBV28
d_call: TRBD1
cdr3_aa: CASSSPLGTGEFAGELFF
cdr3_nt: TGTGCCAGCAGTTCCCCCCTCGGGACAGGGGAGTTCGCCGGGGAGCTGTTTTTT

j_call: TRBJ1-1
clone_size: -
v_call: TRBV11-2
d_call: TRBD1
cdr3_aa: CASSFTGGETEAFF
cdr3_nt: TGTGCCAGCAGCTTTACAGGGGGGGAGACTGAAGCTTTCTTT

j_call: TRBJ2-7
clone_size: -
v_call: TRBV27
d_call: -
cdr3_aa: CASSRRQAYEQYF
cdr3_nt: TGTGCCAGCAGTCGGAGACAGGCCTACGAGCAGTACTTC

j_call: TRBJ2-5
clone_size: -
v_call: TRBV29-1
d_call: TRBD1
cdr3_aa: CSVIGQGQETQYF
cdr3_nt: TGCAGCGTTATCGGACAGGGGCAAGAGACCCAGTACTTC

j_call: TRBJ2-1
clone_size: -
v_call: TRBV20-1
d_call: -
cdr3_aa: CSARSDEQFF
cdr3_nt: TGCAGTGCTAGGAGCGACGAGCAGTTCTTC

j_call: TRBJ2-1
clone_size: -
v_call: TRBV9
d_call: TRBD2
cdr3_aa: CASPVLKERLAALKAYNEQFF
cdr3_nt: TGTGCCAGCCCCGTATTAAAGGAGAGACTAGCGGCTCTCAAAGCCTACAATGAGCAGTTCTTC

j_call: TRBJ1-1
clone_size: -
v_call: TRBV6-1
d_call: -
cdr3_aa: CASTQSPNTEAFF
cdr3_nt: TGTGCCAGCACCCAAAGCCCAAACACTGAAGCTTTCTTT

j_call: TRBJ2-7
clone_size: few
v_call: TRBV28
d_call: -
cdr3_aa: CASETGTTYEQYF
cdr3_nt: TGTGCCAGCGAGACCGGGACAACGTACGAGCAGTACTTC

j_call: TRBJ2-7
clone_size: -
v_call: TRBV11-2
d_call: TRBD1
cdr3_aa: CASSPRQGNYNEQYF
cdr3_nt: TGTGCCAGCAGCCCCAGACAGGGAAATTACAACGAGCAGTACTTC

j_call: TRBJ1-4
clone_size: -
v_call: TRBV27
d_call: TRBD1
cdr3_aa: CASSSRQGEKLFF
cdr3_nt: TGTGCCAGCAGTTCCCGACAGGGGGAAAAACTGTTTTTT

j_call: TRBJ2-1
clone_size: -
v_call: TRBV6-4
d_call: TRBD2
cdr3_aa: CASSPGLASNEQFF
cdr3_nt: TGTGCCAGCAGTCCGGGACTAGCCTCTAATGAGCAGTTCTTC

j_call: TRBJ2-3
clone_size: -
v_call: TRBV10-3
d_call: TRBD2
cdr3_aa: CALSAARTSGGEQYF
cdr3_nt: TGTGCCCTAAGTGCGGCCCGGACTAGCGGGGGGGAGCAGTATTTT

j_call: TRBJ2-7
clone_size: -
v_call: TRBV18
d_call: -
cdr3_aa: CASSQQGYYEQYF
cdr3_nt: TGTGCCAGCTCACAGCAGGGCTACTACGAGCAGTACTTC

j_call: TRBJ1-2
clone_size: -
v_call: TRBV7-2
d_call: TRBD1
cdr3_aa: CASSSTGRGYTF
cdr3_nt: TGTGCCAGCAGCTCGACAGGGAGGGGCTACACCTTC

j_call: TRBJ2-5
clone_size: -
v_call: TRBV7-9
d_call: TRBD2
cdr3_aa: CASSKGLAAPQETQYF
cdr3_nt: TGTGCCAGCAGCAAAGGACTAGCGGCCCCCCAAGAGACCCAGTACTTC

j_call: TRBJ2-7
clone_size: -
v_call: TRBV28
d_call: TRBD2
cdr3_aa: CASAPGLEGKYEQYF
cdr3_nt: TGTGCCAGCGCACCCGGACTAGAAGGGAAGTACGAGCAGTACTTC

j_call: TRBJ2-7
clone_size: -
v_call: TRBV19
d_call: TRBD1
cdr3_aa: CASSTLTGQQEQYF
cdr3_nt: TGTGCCAGTAGTACTTTGACAGGGCAGCAGGAGCAGTACTTC

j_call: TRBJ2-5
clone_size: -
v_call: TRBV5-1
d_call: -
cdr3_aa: CASSLWRGEETQYF
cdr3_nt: TGCGCCAGCAGCTTGTGGCGGGGCGAAGAGACCCAGTACTTC

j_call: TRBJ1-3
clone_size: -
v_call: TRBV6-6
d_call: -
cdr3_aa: CASSYPDNGNTIYF
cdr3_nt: TGTGCCAGCAGTTACCCGGACAATGGAAACACCATATATTTT

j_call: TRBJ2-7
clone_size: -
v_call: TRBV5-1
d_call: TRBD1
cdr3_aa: CASSKRTGTADSYEQYF
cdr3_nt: TGCGCCAGCAGCAAACGGACCGGGACAGCAGATTCCTACGAGCAGTACTTC

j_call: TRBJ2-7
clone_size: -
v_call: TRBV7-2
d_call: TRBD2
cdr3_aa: CASSRTSGAYEQYF
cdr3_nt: TGTGCCAGCAGCCGGACTAGCGGGGCTTACGAGCAGTACTTC

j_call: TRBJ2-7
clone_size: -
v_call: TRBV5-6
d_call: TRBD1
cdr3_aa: CASSPAGTGGYEQYF
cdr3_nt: TGTGCCAGCAGCCCCGCCGGGACAGGGGGGTACGAGCAGTACTTC

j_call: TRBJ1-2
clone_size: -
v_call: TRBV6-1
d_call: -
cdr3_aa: CASSELSNSYNYGYTF
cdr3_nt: TGTGCCAGCAGTGAATTATCAAATAGCTATAACTATGGCTACACCTTC

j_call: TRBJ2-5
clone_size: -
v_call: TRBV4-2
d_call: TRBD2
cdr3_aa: CASSQVPGLAGGPQYF
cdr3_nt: TGTGCCAGCAGCCAGGTCCCGGGACTAGCGGGGGGGCCCCAGTACTTC

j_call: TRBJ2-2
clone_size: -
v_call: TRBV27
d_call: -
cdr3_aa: CASLSSAPVQGVPGELFF
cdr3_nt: TGTGCCAGCCTGTCCTCAGCCCCTGTTCAGGGTGTCCCCGGGGAGCTGTTTTTT

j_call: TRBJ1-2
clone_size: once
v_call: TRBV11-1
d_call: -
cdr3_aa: CASSLKQGTNYGYTF
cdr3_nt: TGTGCCAGCAGCCTTAAACAGGGAACCAACTATGGCTACACCTTC

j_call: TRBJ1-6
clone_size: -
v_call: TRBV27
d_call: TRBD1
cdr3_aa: CASSLLGQGNSPLHF
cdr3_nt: TGTGCCAGCAGTTTACTGGGACAGGGGAATTCACCCCTCCACTTT

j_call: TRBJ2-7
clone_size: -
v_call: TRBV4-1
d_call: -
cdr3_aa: CASSSISGYYEQYF
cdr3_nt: TGCGCCAGCAGTTCTATTAGCGGCTACTACGAGCAGTACTTC

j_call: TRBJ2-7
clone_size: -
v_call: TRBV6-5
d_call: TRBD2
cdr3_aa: CASSYSSGGPYEQYF
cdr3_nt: TGTGCCAGCAGTTACTCTAGCGGGGGCCCCTACGAGCAGTACTTC

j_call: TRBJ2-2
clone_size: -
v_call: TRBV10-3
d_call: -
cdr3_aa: CATGKTNSGELFF
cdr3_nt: TGTGCCACCGGGAAAACAAATTCCGGGGAGCTGTTTTTT

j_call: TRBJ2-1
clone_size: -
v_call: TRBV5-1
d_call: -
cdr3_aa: CASSSRDGEQFF
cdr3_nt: TGCGCCAGCAGCTCTAGAGACGGGGAGCAGTTCTTC

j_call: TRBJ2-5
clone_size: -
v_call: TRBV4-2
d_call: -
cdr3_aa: CASSQDPTGSETQYF
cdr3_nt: TGTGCCAGCAGCCAAGACCCCACAGGATCAGAGACCCAGTACTTC

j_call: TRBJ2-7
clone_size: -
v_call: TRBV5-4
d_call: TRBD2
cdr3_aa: CASRLAGAYEQYF
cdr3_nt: TGTGCCAGCAGACTAGCGGGAGCCTACGAGCAGTACTTC

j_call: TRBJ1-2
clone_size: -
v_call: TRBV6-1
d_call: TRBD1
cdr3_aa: CASSDRVNGYTF
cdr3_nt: TGTGCCAGCAGCGACAGGGTAAATGGCTACACCTTC

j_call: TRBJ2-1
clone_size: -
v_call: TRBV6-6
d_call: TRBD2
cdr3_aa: CASSYSLAGGQGQFF
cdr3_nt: TGTGCCAGCAGTTACTCGCTAGCGGGGGGTCAGGGGCAGTTCTTC

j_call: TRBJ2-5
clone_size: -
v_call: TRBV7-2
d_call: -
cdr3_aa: CASSLGLGETQYF
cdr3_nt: TGTGCCAGCAGCTTAGGACTAGGGGAGACCCAGTACTTC

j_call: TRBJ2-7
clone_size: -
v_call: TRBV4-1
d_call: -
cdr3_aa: CASSRGGIDYEQYF
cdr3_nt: TGCGCCAGCAGCCGAGGAGGGATAGATTACGAGCAGTACTTC

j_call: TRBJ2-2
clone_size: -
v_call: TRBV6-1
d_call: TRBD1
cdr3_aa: CASSARAPGQSVTGELFF
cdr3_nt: TGTGCCAGCAGTGCTAGGGCACCGGGACAGAGCGTCACCGGGGAGCTGTTTTTT

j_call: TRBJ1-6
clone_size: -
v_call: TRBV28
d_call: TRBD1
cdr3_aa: CASGTGNSPLHF
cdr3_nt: TGTGCCAGTGGGACAGGGAATTCACCCCTCCACTTT

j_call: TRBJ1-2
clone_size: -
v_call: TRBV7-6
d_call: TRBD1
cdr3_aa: CASSPTDRAYGYTF
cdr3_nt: TGTGCCAGCAGCCCCACGGACAGGGCGTATGGCTACACCTTC

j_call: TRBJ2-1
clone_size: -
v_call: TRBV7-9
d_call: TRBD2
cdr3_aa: CASTPPITLAGVQFF
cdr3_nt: TGTGCCAGCACACCACCCATCACCTTAGCGGGAGTACAGTTCTTC

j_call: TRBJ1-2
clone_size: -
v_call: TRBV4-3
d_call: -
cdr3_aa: CASSQAPGDSYGGYTF
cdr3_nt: TGCGCCAGCAGCCAGGCGCCGGGAGATTCCTACGGGGGCTACACCTTC

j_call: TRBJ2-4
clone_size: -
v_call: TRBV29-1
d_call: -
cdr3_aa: CSVRGLLAKNIQYF
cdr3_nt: TGCAGCGTTCGTGGTTTACTAGCCAAAAACATTCAGTACTTC

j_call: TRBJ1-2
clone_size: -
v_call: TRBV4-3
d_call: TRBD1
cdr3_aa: CASSQTRTGGLGGYTF
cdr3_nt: TGCGCCAGCAGCCAGACGAGGACAGGGGGCTTGGGGGGCTACACCTTC

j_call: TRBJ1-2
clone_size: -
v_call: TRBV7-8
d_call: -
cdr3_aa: CASSIERGYGYTF
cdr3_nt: TGTGCCAGCAGCATTGAAAGGGGCTATGGCTACACCTTC

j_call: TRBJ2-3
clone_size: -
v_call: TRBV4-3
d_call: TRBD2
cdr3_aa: CASSQFSGSGTDTQYF
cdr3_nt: TGCGCCAGCAGCCAGTTCAGCGGGAGTGGCACAGATACGCAGTATTTT

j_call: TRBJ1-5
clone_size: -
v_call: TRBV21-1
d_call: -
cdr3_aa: CASSNGGSQPQHF
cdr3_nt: TGTGCCAGCAGCAACGGGGGGAGTCAGCCCCAGCATTTT

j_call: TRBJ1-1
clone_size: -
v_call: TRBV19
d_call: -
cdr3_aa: CASIVQGNTEAFF
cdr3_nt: TGTGCCAGTATCGTACAGGGAAACACTGAAGCTTTCTTT

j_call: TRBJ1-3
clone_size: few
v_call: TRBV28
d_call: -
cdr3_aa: CASRGVGGGPFSGNTIYF
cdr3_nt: TGTGCCAGCAGGGGGGTAGGTGGGGGCCCGTTCTCTGGAAACACCATATATTTT